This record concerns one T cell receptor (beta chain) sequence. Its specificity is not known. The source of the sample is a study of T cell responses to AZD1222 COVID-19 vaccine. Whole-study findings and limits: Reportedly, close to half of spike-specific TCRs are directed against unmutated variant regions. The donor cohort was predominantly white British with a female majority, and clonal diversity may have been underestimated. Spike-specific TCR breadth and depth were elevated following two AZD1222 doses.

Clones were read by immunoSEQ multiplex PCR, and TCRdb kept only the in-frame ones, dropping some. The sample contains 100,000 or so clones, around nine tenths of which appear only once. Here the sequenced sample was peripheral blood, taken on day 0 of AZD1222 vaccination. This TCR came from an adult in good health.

CDR3 in amino acids: CASSLVSGGVGYEQYF. CDR3 coding DNA: TGTGCCAGCAGCTTGGTATCTGGGGGCGTAGGCTACGAGCAGTACTTC. This chain uses TRBV5-6 with TRBJ2-7, with D possibly TRBD1 on 6 matching bases. The CDR3 covers 16 residues. V shed 0 bases and J shed 3 bases, with 16 bases lying between them. Looked up from germline, CDR1 is SGHDT and CDR2 is YYEEEE. The full variable domain, its missing parts supplied by reference TRBV5-6 and TRBJ2-7, is DAGVTQSPTHLIKTRGQQVTLRCSPKSGHDTVSWYQQALGQGPQFIFQYYEEEERQRGNFPDRFSGHQFPNYSSELNVNALLLGDSALYLCASSLVSGGVGYEQYFGPGTRLTVT.